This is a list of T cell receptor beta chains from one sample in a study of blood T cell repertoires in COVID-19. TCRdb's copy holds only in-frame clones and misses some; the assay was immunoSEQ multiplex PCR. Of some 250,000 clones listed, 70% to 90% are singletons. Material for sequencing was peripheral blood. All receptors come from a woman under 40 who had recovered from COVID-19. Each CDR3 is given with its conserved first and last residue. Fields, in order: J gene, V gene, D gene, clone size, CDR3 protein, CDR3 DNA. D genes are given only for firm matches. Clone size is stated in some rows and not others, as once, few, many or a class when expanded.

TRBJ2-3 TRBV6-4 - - CASSEGSGSSTDTQYF TGTGCCAGCAGTGAGGGGAGCGGGTCCTCCACAGATACGCAGTATTTT
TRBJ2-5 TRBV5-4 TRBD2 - CASSRGGGETQYF TGTGCCAGCAGTCGGGGGGGCGGTGAGACCCAGTACTTC
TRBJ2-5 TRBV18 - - CASSRERTKATQYF TGTGCCAGCTCACGCGAGCGGACCAAAGCGACCCAGTACTTC
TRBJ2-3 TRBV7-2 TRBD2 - CASSRMGLAGGGDTQYF TGTGCCAGCAGCCGTATGGGACTAGCGGGGGGTGGAGATACGCAGTATTTT
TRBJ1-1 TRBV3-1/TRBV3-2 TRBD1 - CASSQGDRRRGTEAFF TGTGCCAGCAGCCAAGGGGACAGGCGGCGGGGCACTGAAGCTTTCTTT
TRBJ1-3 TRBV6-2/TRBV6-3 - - CASSYRGRGGNTIYF TGTGCCAGCAGTTACAGGGGCCGCGGTGGAAACACCATATATTTT
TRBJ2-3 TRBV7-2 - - CASSLGWGTSTDTQYF TGTGCCAGCAGCTTAGGTTGGGGGACTAGCACAGATACGCAGTATTTT
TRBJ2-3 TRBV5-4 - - CASSLGERSTDTQYF TGTGCCAGCAGCTTGGGAGAGCGGTCCACAGATACGCAGTATTTT
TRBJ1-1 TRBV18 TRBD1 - CASSPYRTGADYTEAFF TGTGCCAGCTCACCTTACCGGACAGGGGCAGATTACACTGAAGCTTTCTTT
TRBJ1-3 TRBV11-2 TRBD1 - CASSFGGFWDSSGNTIYF TGTGCCAGCAGCTTCGGTGGGTTTTGGGACAGCTCTGGAAACACCATATATTTT
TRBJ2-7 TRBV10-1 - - CASSPSGNEQYF TGCGCCAGCAGTCCCAGCGGTAACGAGCAGTACTTC
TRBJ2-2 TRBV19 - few CASRGRTGDTGELFF TGTGCCAGTAGGGGAAGGACTGGGGACACCGGGGAGCTGTTTTTT
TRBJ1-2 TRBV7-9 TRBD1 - CASSRTGSDYGYTF TGTGCCAGCAGCCGGACAGGGAGTGACTATGGCTACACCTTC